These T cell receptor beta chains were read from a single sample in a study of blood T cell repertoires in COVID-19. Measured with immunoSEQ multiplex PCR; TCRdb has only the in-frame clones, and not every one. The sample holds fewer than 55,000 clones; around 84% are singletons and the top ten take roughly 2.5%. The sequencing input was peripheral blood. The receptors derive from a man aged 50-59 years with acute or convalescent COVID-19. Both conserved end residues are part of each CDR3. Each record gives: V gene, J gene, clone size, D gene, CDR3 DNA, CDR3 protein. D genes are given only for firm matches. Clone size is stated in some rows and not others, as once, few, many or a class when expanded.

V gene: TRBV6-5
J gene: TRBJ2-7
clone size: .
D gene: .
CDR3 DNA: TGTGCCAGCAGTTACTCGGGACATCCCGGCGACGAGCAGTACTTC
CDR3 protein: CASSYSGHPGDEQYF

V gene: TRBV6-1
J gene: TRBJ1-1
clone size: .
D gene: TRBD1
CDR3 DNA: TGTGCCAGCAGTGAGGGACAGGGCGGTCCGTATACTGAAGCTTTCTTT
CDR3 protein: CASSEGQGGPYTEAFF

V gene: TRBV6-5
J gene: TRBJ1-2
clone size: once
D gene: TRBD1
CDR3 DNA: TGTGCCAGCAGTTACGTCCCCCCGGACAGGTCGAGGGGCTACACCTTC
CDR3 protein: CASSYVPPDRSRGYTF

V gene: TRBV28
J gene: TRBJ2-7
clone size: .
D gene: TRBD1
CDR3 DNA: TGTGCCAGCGTAGGGACAGTCGGATCCTACGAGCAGTACTTC
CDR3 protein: CASVGTVGSYEQYF

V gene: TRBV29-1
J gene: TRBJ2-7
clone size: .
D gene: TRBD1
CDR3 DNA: TGCAGCGTCAGTGGACAGGGCCGGTACGAGCAGTACTTC
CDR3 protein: CSVSGQGRYEQYF

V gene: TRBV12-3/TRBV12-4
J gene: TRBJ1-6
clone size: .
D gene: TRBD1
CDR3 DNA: TGTGCCAGCAGGGACAGGGCCAATTCACCCCTCCACTTT
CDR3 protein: CASRDRANSPLHF

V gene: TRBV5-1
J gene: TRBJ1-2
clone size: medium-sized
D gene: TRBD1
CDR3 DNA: TGCGCCAGCAGCTGGGGGACAGCTGACGTAAGTGGCTACACCTTC
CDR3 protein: CASSWGTADVSGYTF

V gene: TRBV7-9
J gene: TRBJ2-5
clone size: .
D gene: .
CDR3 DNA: TGTGCCAGCAGCGACAGGAAAGAGACCCAGTACTTC
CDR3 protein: CASSDRKETQYF

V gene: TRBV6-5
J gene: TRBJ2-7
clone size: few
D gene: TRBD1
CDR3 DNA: TGTGCCAGCAGAGCCGGGACAGCTTACGAGCAGTACTTC
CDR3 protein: CASRAGTAYEQYF

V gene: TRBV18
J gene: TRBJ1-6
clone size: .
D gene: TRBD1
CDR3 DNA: TGTGCCAGCTCATACGGGACAGGGGATAATTCACCCCTCCACTTT
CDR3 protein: CASSYGTGDNSPLHF

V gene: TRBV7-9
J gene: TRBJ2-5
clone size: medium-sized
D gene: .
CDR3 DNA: TGTGCCAGCAGCTTAACCTCCGGGGGCAGGGGGAAGACCCAGTACTTC
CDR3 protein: CASSLTSGGRGKTQYF

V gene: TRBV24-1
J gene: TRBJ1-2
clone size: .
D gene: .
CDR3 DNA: TGTGCCACCAGTGATTTGCAAGGCTACACCTTC
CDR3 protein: CATSDLQGYTF

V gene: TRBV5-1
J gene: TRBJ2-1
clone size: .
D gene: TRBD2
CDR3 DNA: TGCGCCAGCAGCTTGGGGAATAGCGGGGCCTTGGAAGATGAGCAGTTCTTC
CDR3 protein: CASSLGNSGALEDEQFF

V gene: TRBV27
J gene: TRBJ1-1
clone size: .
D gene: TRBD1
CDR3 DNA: TGTGCCAGCAGTGTAGGGACAGGGGTCGCTGAAGCTTTCTTT
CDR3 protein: CASSVGTGVAEAFF